The next 32 T cell receptor beta chains were all read from a single sample in a study of T cell responses to AZD1222 COVID-19 vaccine (dated by TCRdb to the early 2020s). Library construction relied on the immunoSEQ multiplex PCR assay. TCRdb holds this immuneACCESS table with in-frame rearrangements only. Some clones are missing; in checked studies, unresolved V genes explain under half, and the rest has no known cause. The table for this sample lists 100,000 to 150,000 clones; around 87% of them were counted only once. The ten largest clones represent around 3% of the sample. According to the study, the label for this sample's time point signals: about 28 days (+/-7) after the second vaccine dose. The specimen was peripheral blood, collected 28 days after the second AZD1222 dose. These receptors were collected from an adult who received the AZD1222 COVID-19 vaccine.

The chain uses TRBV30 and TRBJ2-3; D remains unclear. CDR3 length equals 15 residues. CDR1 GTSNPN and CDR2 SVGIG come from the germline V gene (reference sequence). The germline V and J ends were trimmed by 2 bases and 1 base, with 13 bases remaining between them. The CDR3 sequence is CAWSLLESGTDTQYF. The CDR3 nucleotides read TGTGCCTGGAGTTTACTGGAATCGGGCACAGATACGCAGTATTTT. Filled out from reference TRBV30 and TRBJ2-3, the complete variable domain reads SQTIHQWPATLVQPVGSPLSLECTVEGTSNPNLYWYRQAAGRGLQLLFYSVGIGQISSEVPQNLSASRPQDRQFILSSKKLLLSDSGFYLCAWSLLESGTDTQYFGPGTRLTVL.

This sequence joins TRBV16 and TRBJ2-7; D gene unclear. Germline-derived CDR1 and CDR2 are KGHSY and FQNENV. The V end lost 0 bases, the J end lost 2 bases, and 2 bases lay between the germline ends. The CDR3 loop spans 12 amino acids. The CDR3 loop is CASSQSAYEQYF. CDR3 nucleotide sequence: TGTGCCAGCAGCCAATCAGCCTACGAGCAGTACTTC. The variable domain in full, completed from reference TRBV16 and TRBJ2-7, reads GEEVAQTPKHLVRGEGQKAKLYCAPIKGHSYVFWYQQVLKNEFKFLISFQNENVFDETGMPKERFSAKCLPNSPCSLEIQATKLEDSAVYFCASSQSAYEQYFGPGTRLTVT.

V and J are TRBV30 and TRBJ1-2; D is unclear. Between the trimmed V and J ends, which lost 0 bases and 4 bases, there was a span of 9 bases. The CDR3 consists of 13 residues. Germline-derived CDR1 and CDR2 are GTSNPN and SVGIG (reference sequence). CDR3 nucleotide sequence: TGTGCCTGGAGTGTCCGGGAGGGCTATGGCTACACCTTC. Protein product: CAWSVREGYGYTF. Using reference TRBV30 and TRBJ1-2 for the parts outside the CDR3, the full variable domain is SQTIHQWPATLVQPVGSPLSLECTVEGTSNPNLYWYRQAAGRGLQLLFYSVGIGQISSEVPQNLSASRPQDRQFILSSKKLLLSDSGFYLCAWSVREGYGYTFGSGTRLTVV.

This rearrangement joins TRBV28 to TRBJ1-4; 8 nucleotides match TRBD1. J lost 11 bases, V lost 5 bases, and 10 bases had no gene match. CDR1 is MDHEN and CDR2 is SYDVKM in the germline V gene. The CDR3 contains 14 residues. CDR3 nucleotide sequence: TGTGCCAGCAGTCCAAACAGGGGGATCGATAAACTGTTTTTT. Translation gives CASSPNRGIDKLFF.

This rearrangement joins TRBV19 to TRBJ1-4; the match to TRBD1 covers 8 bases. This CDR3 is 14 amino acids long. Per germline, CDR1 LNHDA and CDR2 SQIVND (reference sequence). V trimming: 5 bases; J trimming: 6 bases; junction bases outside the gene matches: 5. This chain's CDR3 is CASSSGTGYEKLFF. Written as DNA, the CDR3 is TGTGCCAGTAGTTCCGGGACAGGTTATGAAAAACTGTTTTTT. The complete variable domain, with remaining parts taken from reference TRBV19 and TRBJ1-4, reads DGGITQSPKYLFRKEGQNVTLSCEQNLNHDAMYWYRQDPGQGLRLIYYSQIVNDFQKGDIAEGYSVSREKKESFPLTVTSAQKNPTAFYLCASSSGTGYEKLFFGSGTQLSVL.

V is TRBV5-4 and J is TRBJ1-6, with 7 bases that match TRBD1. The CDR3 spans 15 residues. Germline CDR1 reads SGHNT; CDR2 reads YYREEE (reference sequence). Trimming at V came to 4 bases and at J to 10 bases, leaving 11 bases not matched to a gene. DNA for the CDR3: TGTGCCAGCAGCATACAGGGGCGTGGGGTATCACCCCTCCACTTT. It codes for CASSIQGRGVSPLHF.

This chain uses TRBV5-4 with TRBJ2-3; TRBD1 is a possible D gene (6 bases). CDR1 and CDR2 (germline): SGHNT, YYREEE (reference sequence). The CDR3 spans 15 residues. The V end lost 4 bases, the J end lost 0 bases, and 12 bases lay between the germline ends. CDR3 in amino acids: CASSLSGHSTDTQYF. The DNA for the CDR3 is TGTGCCAGCAGCCTATCGGGACATAGCACAGATACGCAGTATTTT.

The genes are TRBV7-9 and TRBJ2-7; 9 bases align to TRBD1. Per the germline V gene, CDR1 is SEHNR and CDR2 is FQNEAQ (reference sequence). The CDR3 sequence is 15 residues long. The junction had 9 bases not matched to a gene; V was cut back by 5 bases and J by 4 bases. CDR3 in amino acids: CASSQMLGQGYEQYF. CDR3 nucleotide sequence: TGTGCCAGCAGCCAAATGCTAGGACAGGGGTACGAGCAGTACTTC.

The chain combines TRBV7-2 with TRBJ1-3; D is ambiguous. The germline CDR1 and CDR2 sequences are SGHTA and FQGNSA. The CDR3 runs to 16 residues. V lost 5 bases, J lost 6 bases, and 20 bases lay in between. CDR3 amino acids: CASSPPPRVSENTIYF. The CDR3 coding sequence is TGTGCCAGCAGCCCACCCCCCCGGGTATCAGAAAACACCATATATTTT.

This clone was observed a single time. This rearrangement joins TRBV7-9 to TRBJ1-2; D not certain. CDR1 is SEHNR and CDR2 is FQNEAQ in the germline V gene (reference sequence). The ends were cut back, 2 bases at V and 8 bases at J, with 15 bases in the middle. This CDR3 spans 14 amino acids. CDR3 DNA sequence: TGTGCCAGCAGCTTATCCACCGGGGTTCAAGGCTACACCTTC. This sequence encodes CASSLSTGVQGYTF. Supplemented by reference TRBV7-9 and TRBJ1-2, the full variable domain reads DTGVSQNPRHKITKRGQNVTFRCDPISEHNRLYWYRQTLGQGPEFLTYFQNEAQLEKSRLLSDRFSAERPKGSFSTLEIQRTEQGDSAMYLCASSLSTGVQGYTFGSGTRLTVV.

The chain recombines TRBV18 with TRBJ2-7; TRBD1 matches at 8 bases. With V trimmed by 2 bases and J by 2 bases, 2 bases remained unmatched. Germline values: CDR1 KGHSH, CDR2 LQKENI. The CDR3 totals 14 residues. The CDR3 loop is CASSPGQGTYEQYF. As DNA, the CDR3 is TGTGCCAGCTCACCAGGACAGGGAACCTACGAGCAGTACTTC.

This clone was recorded once. The chain uses TRBV19 and TRBJ2-7, with D perhaps TRBD1 (5 bases). V lost 7 bases and J lost 7, with 14 bases in between. Germline lookup yields CDR1 LNHDA and CDR2 SQIVND (reference sequence). The CDR3 is made up of 12 amino acids. Written as DNA, the CDR3 is TGTGCCAGTATTGGCAGGGTGGGTGAGCAGTACTTC. Its protein is CASIGRVGEQYF.

The chain uses TRBV5-1 and TRBJ2-7, with D perhaps TRBD1 (6 bases). The CDR3 covers 14 residues. Per germline, CDR1 SGHRS and CDR2 YFSETQ. Trimming left V 0 bases short and J 3 bases short, with 10 bases between. The CDR3 sequence: CASSLAPDSYEQYF. CDR3 bases: TGCGCCAGCAGCTTGGCGCCGGACAGCTACGAGCAGTACTTC. Complete variable domain (other parts from reference TRBV5-1 and TRBJ2-7): KAGVTQTPRYLIKTRGQQVTLSCSPISGHRSVSWYQQTPGQGLQFLFEYFSETQRNKGNFPGRFSGRQFSNSRSEMNVSTLELGDSALYLCASSLAPDSYEQYFGPGTRLTVT.

The chain uses TRBV28 and TRBJ1-6; no reliable D call. There are 13 residues in the CDR3. V was shortened by 5 bases and J by 8 bases, with 10 bases between the two germline ends. From germline, CDR1 is MDHEN and CDR2 SYDVKM. Here the CDR3 reads CASSTGIDSPLHF. In DNA form, the CDR3 reads TGTGCCAGCAGTACCGGGATCGATTCACCCCTCCACTTT.

The chain is built from TRBV25-1 and TRBJ2-5; possible D gene TRBD2, 6 bases. V gave up 5 bases and J gave up 3 bases, with 16 bases separating them. This CDR3 region has 15 residues. Germline V gives CDR1 MGHDK, CDR2 SYGVNS. The CDR3 is CASSSPGGREETQYF. The CDR3 coding sequence is TGTGCCAGCAGTTCCCCAGGAGGGCGCGAAGAGACCCAGTACTTC.

This chain joins TRBV27 and TRBJ1-5; a weak D match, TRBD1 (5 bases). Germline V gene lookup returns CDR1 MNHEY and CDR2 SMNVEV (reference sequence). V was cut by 4 bases and J by 3 bases, with 16 bases left in between. The CDR3 extends over 16 amino acids. The CDR3 DNA sequence: TGTGCCAGCAGTTATAGCGCAGGGCTGCACAATCAGCCCCAGCATTTT. Amino acids: CASSYSAGLHNQPQHF.

The chain joins TRBV11-3 to TRBJ2-5, with a possible D match to TRBD2 (5 bases). The length of the CDR3 is 14 residues. The V end lost 5 bases, the J end lost 5 bases, and 15 bases lay between the germline ends. Germline lookup yields CDR1 SGHNT and CDR2 YENEEA. CDR3 amino acids: CASSHVEGGETQYF. CDR3 sequence (DNA): TGTGCCAGCAGCCACGTAGAGGGTGGGGAGACCCAGTACTTC. The variable domain in full, with the rest retrieved from reference TRBV11-3 and TRBJ2-5, is EAGVVQSPRYKIIEKKQPVAFWCNPISGHNTLYWYLQNLGQGPELLIRYENEEAVDDSQLPKDRFSAERLKGVDSTLKIQPAELGDSAVYLCASSHVEGGETQYFGPGTRLLVL.

This clone was observed a single time. The chain recombines TRBV19 with TRBJ2-7; the D is unclear. The CDR3 runs to 11 residues. The V gene's germline CDR1 is LNHDA and CDR2 SQIVND (reference sequence). Trimming removed 5 bases at V and 3 bases at J, with 5 bases between. The CDR3 loop is CASSRNYEQYF. The CDR3 DNA is TGTGCCAGTAGTCGAAACTACGAGCAGTACTTC.

The CDR3 reads CASSVARAGGVSGYTF. Here the CDR3 DNA reads TGTGCCAGCAGCGTAGCCCGGGCAGGGGGGGTGTCTGGCTACACCTTC. The chain has TRBV9 and TRBJ1-2; 7 bases are a match to TRBD1. This CDR3 contains 16 residues. Unmatched junction bases numbered 12, after V lost 0 bases and J lost 7 bases. Germline V CDR1 and CDR2: SGDLS, YYNGEE.

The V call is TRBV18, the J call TRBJ2-1; D is ambiguous. V shed 3 bases and J shed 4 bases, with 7 bases lying between them. The CDR3 has 13 residues. Germline V gene sequence: CDR1 KGHSH, CDR2 LQKENI. CDR3 in amino acids: CASSPSQYNEQFF. The CDR3 nucleotides are TGTGCCAGCTCACCCTCCCAGTACAATGAGCAGTTCTTC.

V gene TRBV6-6 combines with J gene TRBJ1-2; D ambiguous. The V end lost 5 bases, the J end lost 8 bases, and 15 bases lay between the germline ends. This CDR3 is built from 13 residues. CDR1 is MNHNY and CDR2 is SVGAGI in the germline V gene (reference sequence). Written as DNA, the CDR3 is TGTGCCAGCAGTGGTGGAACGGGCGTGGGCTACACCTTC. It is translated as CASSGGTGVGYTF.

V gene TRBV24-1 combines with J gene TRBJ2-5; 7 bases are a match to TRBD2. Germline V gene data show CDR1 as KGHDR and CDR2 as SFDVKD. This CDR3 is 15 amino acids long. The junction had 6 bases not matched to a gene; V was cut back by 1 base and J by 5 bases. The chain's CDR3 is CATSDFGLEGETQYF. The CDR3 DNA is TGTGCCACCAGTGATTTCGGACTAGAGGGGGAGACCCAGTACTTC.

The chain carries TRBV18 and TRBJ2-5; 7 bases fit TRBD1. CDR3 length equals 14 residues. Germline V gives CDR1 KGHSH, CDR2 LQKENI. The V gene end was trimmed by 6 bases and the J gene end by 4 bases; junction bases not matched to a gene: 8. CDR3 in DNA: TGTGCCAGCTCGCAGCGACAGGGTAGAGAGACCCAGTACTTC. Encoded protein: CASSQRQGRETQYF.

The rearrangement uses TRBV18 and TRBJ2-3; D gene unclear. The CDR3 loop spans 11 amino acids. Germline lookup yields CDR1 KGHSH and CDR2 LQKENI. V lost 2 bases to trimming and J lost 4 bases, with 1 base between them. CDR3 bases: TGTGCCAGCTCACCATCAGATACGCAGTATTTT. Translating it yields CASSPSDTQYF.

This clone was recorded only once. The chain uses TRBV5-1 and TRBJ1-6, with TRBD1 identical over 9 bases. CDR1 SGHRS and CDR2 YFSETQ come from the germline V gene. Germline trimming cut 4 bases from V and 7 bases from J; bases unmatched to any gene: 9. This CDR3 is built from 16 residues. CDR3 sequence (DNA): TGCGCCAGCAGCGGTCTGGGACAGGGTTACAATTCACCCCTCCACTTT. It yields the protein CASSGLGQGYNSPLHF.

The chain uses TRBV7-2 and TRBJ2-7, with D possibly being TRBD1 (5 bases). V lost 5 bases to trimming and J lost 4 bases, with 21 bases between them. CDR1 and CDR2 (germline): SGHTA, FQGNSA. The CDR3 consists of 16 residues. CDR3 sequence reads: CASSLLRAELGYEQYF. Here the CDR3 DNA reads TGTGCCAGCAGCCTCCTCAGGGCCGAGCTGGGATACGAGCAGTACTTC.

The rearrangement uses TRBV7-9 and TRBJ2-2, with a tentative D call TRBD2 (6 bases). V dropped 3 bases and J dropped 0 bases, with 8 bases sitting between them. The CDR3 is 15 residues long. Germline-derived CDR1 and CDR2 are SEHNR and FQNEAQ (reference sequence). DNA for the CDR3: TGTGCCAGCAGCTTGGGGACTCCGAACACCGGGGAGCTGTTTTTT. Its protein product is CASSLGTPNTGELFF.

The J gene is TRBJ1-5, the V gene TRBV6-5; tentatively, D is TRBD1 (5 bases). V was shortened by 8 bases and J by 0 bases, with 11 bases between the two germline ends. Per the germline V gene, CDR1 is MNHEY and CDR2 is SVGAGI. The CDR3 has 14 residues. CDR3 DNA sequence: TGTGCCAGCCGACAGTCCTATAGCAATCAGCCCCAGCATTTT. Its protein product is CASRQSYSNQPQHF.

This clone has only a few counts. The V and J genes are TRBV30 and TRBJ1-5, with a weak D call TRBD1 (5 bases). Germline CDR1 GTSNPN, CDR2 SVGIG (reference sequence). V lost 1 base, J lost 6 bases, and 10 bases lay in between. This CDR3 contains 13 residues. The CDR3 nucleotides are TGTGCCTGGAGTGCGGGGGGGACTCAGCCCCAGCATTTT. Amino acids: CAWSAGGTQPQHF.

This clone was recorded a few times. The genes are TRBV6-4 and TRBJ1-2; 9 nucleotides match TRBD1. The CDR3 sequence is 12 residues long. Germline assignment: CDR1 MRHNA and CDR2 SNTAGT. Germline trimming cut 8 bases from V and 3 bases from J; bases unmatched to any gene: 1. CDR3 sequence: CASRTGDYGYTF. The CDR3 DNA reads TGTGCCAGCCGGACAGGGGACTATGGCTACACCTTC.

The rearrangement uses TRBV6-2 or TRBV6-3 and TRBJ1-6, with D uncertain. Germline loops: CDR1 MNHEY, CDR2 SVGEGT. The CDR3 has 12 residues. V was shortened by 2 bases and J by 7 bases, with 3 bases between the two germline ends. The CDR3 DNA sequence: TGTGCCAGCAGTTACGGGAATTCACCCCTCCACTTT. It translates to CASSYGNSPLHF.

This rearrangement joins TRBV9 to TRBJ2-3; 11 bases map to TRBD2. This CDR3 has 15 amino acids. Germline V gives CDR1 SGDLS, CDR2 YYNGEE. J lost 4 bases, V lost 1 base, and 2 bases had no gene match. The CDR3 bases are TGTGCCAGCAGCGTACTAGCGGGGGGAGCAGATACGCAGTATTTT. Its translation is CASSVLAGGADTQYF.